This T cell receptor beta chain derives from a study of OX40 agonist ivuxolimab in advanced cancers. Study in general: Dose-escalation cases comprised hepatocellular carcinoma, melanoma, renal cell or head and neck cancer.

TCRdb's copy holds only in-frame clones and misses some; the assay was immunoSEQ multiplex PCR. The profile shows about 46,000 clones, over 65% of them singletons. This CDR3 is 15 amino acids long. V trimming: 3 bases; J trimming: 7 bases; junction bases outside the gene matches: 9. Germline lookup yields CDR1 KGHSH and CDR2 LQKENI. The source is an adult with an advanced solid tumor such as melanoma, head and neck, liver or kidney cancer. The specimen was CD4+ or CD8+ T cells sorted from blood, collected in a trial of the OX40 agonist ivuxolimab. The V call is TRBV18, the J call TRBJ1-1, with 9 bases lining up with TRBD1. The CDR3 reads CASSPRDRGAGEAFF. The CDR3 coding sequence is TGTGCCAGCTCACCGCGCGACAGGGGGGCCGGTGAAGCTTTCTTT.